The source of this T cell receptor (beta chain) is a study of radiation and T cells in renal cell carcinoma. Study results and caveats: In blood, top tumor clones expanded by 2 weeks, shrinking by 4.

This table comes from immunoSEQ multiplex PCR, and its TCRdb copy is limited to in-frame clones, with some not included. The profile shows 150,000 or so clones, roughly 88% of them singletons. Trimming cost V 8 bases and J 5 bases; bases outside gene matches: 21. Germline-derived CDR1 and CDR2 are SEHNR and FQNEAQ (reference sequence). The CDR3 totals 19 residues. In regard to this clone: Its specificity is unknown.

Time point in this sample: baseline pretreatment blood. Treatment noted: 15 Gy SBRT to primary tumor, nephrectomy 4 weeks later. Radiation-treated patients gave blood at baseline, week 2 and week 4. The material was blood, obtained from a patient whose treatment included radiotherapy and nephrectomy. The sequence was obtained from a woman in her fifties or sixties with renal cell carcinoma. The chain links TRBV7-9 to TRBJ2-2, with TRBD1 matching over 9 bases. The CDR3 region has the DNA TGTGCCAGCCGCAATCACCCTATAGGCGGGACAGGGTTAACCGGGGAGCTGTTTTTT. As protein: CASRNHPIGGTGLTGELFF. Full variable domain (missing parts from reference TRBV7-9 and TRBJ2-2): DTGVSQNPRHKITKRGQNVTFRCDPISEHNRLYWYRQTLGQGPEFLTYFQNEAQLEKSRLLSDRFSAERPKGSFSTLEIQRTEQGDSAMYLCASRNHPIGGTGLTGELFFGEGSRLTVL.